This entry concerns a single TCR beta chain. Across over 20 US areas, participants ranged in age from roughly 18 to 95 years. Cohort allocation depended upon clinical history that participants reported. The entry originates in a study of blood T cell repertoires in COVID-19. About the study: Samples representing acute and convalescent COVID-19 were sourced from the United States, Italy and Spain.

In the source study's methods: Scientists estimated how many nucleated cells there were by amplifying reference gene primers. The method was immunoSEQ multiplex PCR; TCRdb's version includes in-frame clones alone and lacks a portion of them. Clonal size and the V and J genes are those of that table, whereas D and trimming came from the DNA. Of roughly 170,000 clones listed, around 83% are singletons. CDR3 size: 16 residues. V lost 0 bases to trimming and J lost 0 bases, with 7 bases between them. Looked up from germline, CDR1 is SGHRS and CDR2 is YFSETQ. This receptor was obtained from a woman aged 50 to 60 in a cohort exposed to, infected with or recovered from COVID-19 (not recorded which). The V gene is TRBV5-1, the J gene TRBJ2-6; D unclear. The sequenced sample was PBMCs or T cells enriched from blood (not recorded which). CDR3 protein: CASSLGALSGANVLTF. In DNA form, the CDR3 reads TGCGCCAGCAGCTTGGGAGCCCTCTCTGGGGCCAACGTCCTGACTTTC.